This entry describes one T cell receptor beta chain. The count of this clone is one. What antigen it recognizes has not been identified. Base quality data are lacking; no much larger clone is found one base away. This entry belongs to a study of blood T cell repertoires in COVID-19 (dated by TCRdb to 2018 to 2021). As for the study more broadly: Samples covering the acute and convalescent phases of COVID-19 were provided by collaborators in the United States, Italy and Spain. Where available, HLA class I and class II types were taken from metadata supplied by the sample provider and were not determined by assay-based typing. The repertoires were released in a freely available public database intended as a resource for research on the immune response to SARS-CoV-2. The dataset comprised deeply sampled blood TCRbeta repertoires from subjects exposed to, actively infected with, or recovered from COVID-19. The samples were drawn from the first 160 participants of the ongoing ImmuneRACE study and from over a thousand subjects provided by 6 global collaborators. The prospective study material was composed of cDNA or gDNA derived from T cells, B-cell-depleted T cells, or PBMCs. Sample metadata almost always included a de-identified subject ID, COVID-19 status, age in years and sex. General findings and caveats noted by the study authors: How much clinical and demographic metadata was included differed by source and by participant, and the metadata was provided uncurated.

The collaborating institutions used their own protocols to collect whole blood in K2EDTA tubes. Collaborator samples were shipped for TCRbeta analysis as frozen whole blood, isolated PBMCs, or DNA extracted from either sample type. The germline V gene (reference sequence) specifies LNHNV as CDR1 and YYDKDF as CDR2. The junction carries 16 bases between V and J, which are trimmed by 2 bases and 11 bases respectively. Including the terminal cysteine and phenylalanine, the CDR3 comprises 14 residues. Only CDR3 DNA is held: 42 bases, read in frame from base 1. The immunoSEQ Assay, a bias-controlled multiplex PCR, was used to amplify TCRbeta CDR3 regions from genomic DNA. The authors processed their data as follows. Nucleated cell counts per sample were estimated from amplification of reference gene primers within the assay. To quantify the absolute abundance of each unique TCRbeta CDR3 rearrangement, sequence reads were collapsed and filtered. Productive Simpson clonality was computed per sample as the square root of Simpson's diversity index over productive rearrangements. What TCRdb holds here is the immuneACCESS table cut down to in-frame rearrangements. Part of the clones is not present; checked against another copy, under half of the missing clones reflect an unresolved V gene, and the others are unexplained. V and J calls and clone size follow that table, whereas D and trimming were derived from the DNA. The sample records roughly 260,000 clones, roughly 82% of which are singletons. 4% to 6% of the sample is held by the ten biggest clonotypes.

Sequences were obtained from peripheral blood. This TCR derives from a woman over 75 with active or convalescent COVID-19. The V and J segments used are TRBV15 and TRBJ2-1; the D gene lacks a confident call. The DNA is TGTGCCACCAGCAGACCCCCTGTACTTGTGAAGCAGTTCTTC. Its protein is CATSRPPVLVKQFF.